Listed here are 8 T cell receptor beta chains from one sample, sequenced in a study of blood T cell repertoires in COVID-19. TCRdb keeps only in-frame clones here, not all; method: immunoSEQ multiplex PCR. The table records some 420,000 clones, more than 80% of them present only once. Sequences were obtained from PBMCs or T cells enriched from blood (not recorded which). The source is a man younger than 40 who had recovered from COVID-19.

The chain uses TRBV27 and TRBJ1-1; TRBD1 is a possible D gene (6 bases). Germline lookup yields CDR1 MNHEY and CDR2 SMNVEV (reference sequence). Deletions cut 7 bases from V and 3 bases from J, with 15 bases between. CDR3 length: 14 amino acids. The CDR3 sequence is CASTRSQGYTEAFF. The CDR3 DNA reads TGTGCCAGCACTCGCTCCCAGGGGTACACTGAAGCTTTCTTT.

This clone came up once. The chain recombines TRBV6-5 with TRBJ1-2, with 9 bases fitting TRBD1. Germline V lookup: CDR1 MNHEY, CDR2 SVGAGI. Germline trimming cut 11 bases from V and 8 bases from J; bases unmatched to any gene: 15. CDR3 length: 14 amino acids. CDR3 sequence reads: CAVHRGRLTEGYTF. The CDR3 DNA reads TGTGCCGTACACAGGGGGCGCTTAACGGAAGGCTACACCTTC.

This chain joins TRBV19 and TRBJ2-7; D is undetermined. This CDR3 comprises 14 residues. V lost 1 base and J lost 2, with 9 bases in between. CDR1 LNHDA and CDR2 SQIVND come from the germline V gene (reference sequence). The CDR3 DNA reads TGTGCCAGTAGTATAGGGGCAGTCACCTACGAGCAGTACTTC. As protein: CASSIGAVTYEQYF.

The V and J genes are TRBV5-1 and TRBJ2-3, with 7 bases matching TRBD2. Unmatched junction bases numbered 10, after V lost 4 bases and J lost 5 bases. Germline CDR1 SGHRS, CDR2 YFSETQ. The CDR3 is 15 residues long. The CDR3, as DNA: TGCGCCAGCAGCCGAGATGGACTAGTGGTAGATACGCAGTATTTT. It is translated as CASSRDGLVVDTQYF.

The rearrangement uses TRBV5-6 and TRBJ2-7, with D possibly being TRBD1 (6 bases). From germline, CDR1 is SGHDT and CDR2 YYEEEE. This CDR3 spans 16 amino acids. Trimming took 0 bases from V and 3 from J, leaving 16 bases between them. The CDR3 DNA reads as TGTGCCAGCAGCTTGGAGGCGGACAGAAGATACTACGAGCAGTACTTC. Protein product: CASSLEADRRYYEQYF.

CDR3 nucleotides: TGTGCCACCCTGGTGAATAGAGAAAATGAAAAACTGTTTTTT. It yields the protein CATLVNRENEKLFF. The rearrangement joins TRBV28 to TRBJ1-4, with D unclear. The CDR3 runs to 14 residues. The ends were cut back, 10 bases at V and 5 bases at J, with 17 bases in the middle. The germline CDR1 and CDR2 sequences are MDHEN and SYDVKM.

The genes are TRBV7-8 and TRBJ2-3; 7 bases agree with TRBD2. J gave up 2 bases and V 1 base, and 3 bases lay outside the gene matches. Germline values: CDR1 SGHVS, CDR2 FQNEAQ. The CDR3 length is 15 residues. The CDR3 DNA reads as TGTGCCAGCAGCTTAGAAGGGACTACCACAGATACGCAGTATTTT. Its protein product is CASSLEGTTTDTQYF.

The chain is built from TRBV9 and TRBJ2-1, with 9 bases identical to TRBD2. Germline lookup yields CDR1 SGDLS and CDR2 YYNGEE. Losses at the gene ends were 4 bases for V and 3 bases for J; bases not matched to a gene: 5. The CDR3 is made up of 15 amino acids. This CDR3 is CASSMRTSVYNEQFF. CDR3 DNA: TGTGCCAGCAGCATGCGGACTAGCGTCTACAATGAGCAGTTCTTC.